This T cell receptor (beta chain) was identified during a study of human T cells and chemical hapten exposure. Study context: DPC at 0.01% went onto the upper back in patch tests, read at 6 days. Patients having alopecia areata, totalis or universalis were mostly female.

Time point specified: patch test 3, about 24 weeks after DPC sensitization. The treatment here: therapeutic diphenylcyclopropenone sensitization with weekly scalp DPC. Blood collection took place prior to placing each patch test. One entry per CDR3 protein, called by TCRdb with MiXCR from the RACE reads. The table has about 120,000 distinct CDR3 sequences, roughly 10% seen once. This clonotype was picked up many times. The antigen is not known. The CDR3 runs 14 residues. The germline gives CDR1 DFQATT, CDR2 SNEGSKA (reference sequence). Trimming removed 7 bases from V and 0 bases from J, with 10 bases in between. The study's findings and limits: While controls formed fewer of them, expanded TCRs formed significantly more large CDR3 similarity clusters.

The rearrangement links TRBV20-1 to TRBJ1-6; no clear D gene. Source: whole blood, taken in connection with sensitization to the hapten diphenylcyclopropenone (DPC). This sequence was found in a woman aged 50 to 65 with alopecia areata. Some clones in this sample may be carry-over from other donors' samples. The CDR3, as DNA: TGCAGTGTCTCAGGAAGCTCCTATAATTCACCCCTCCACTTT. It codes for CSVSGSSYNSPLHF.